This paragraph covers one T cell receptor beta chain sequence. Its antigen is unknown. Base-call qualities are not available, and no considerably larger clone is one nucleotide away. Ends trimmed: V by 6 bases, J by 3 bases; bases unmatched to a gene: 11. From the germline V gene, CDR1 is SNHLY and CDR2 is FYNNEI. The CDR3, from cysteine to phenylalanine, totals 16 residues. Only the CDR3 region is kept as DNA, spanning 48 bases read in frame from base 1. TCRbeta CDR3 regions were amplified from genomic DNA by means of the immunoSEQ Assay, a bias-controlled multiplex PCR. Regarding the original processing steps: Within the assay, amplification of reference gene primers was used to estimate how many nucleated cells each sample contained. To quantify the absolute abundance of each unique TCRbeta CDR3 rearrangement, sequence reads were collapsed and filtered. Productive Simpson clonality was computed per sample as the square root of Simpson's diversity index over productive rearrangements. Sourced from immuneACCESS, this table was stored by TCRdb with only in-frame sequences that have V and J called. A share of the clones is absent; for the studies checked, an unresolved V gene accounts for under half, and the remainder has no known explanation. V and J calls and clone size are given by that table; D and trimming were obtained from the DNA. The sample table lists under 300,000 clones, about 89% of them with a count of one. The leading ten clones occupy approximately 2% of the sample.

These data belong to a study of blood T cell repertoires in COVID-19 (TCRdb year 2020). As for the study more broadly: Samples from collaborators originated in the United States, Italy and Spain and spanned both the acute and convalescent phases of COVID-19. A freely available public database, intended as a resource for researchers studying the immune response to SARS-CoV-2, is where the repertoires were released. Deeply sampled blood TCRbeta repertoires from subjects exposed to, actively infected with, or recovered from COVID-19 were included in the dataset. A de-identified subject ID, COVID-19 status, age in years and sex were almost always included in the sample metadata. Samples came from the ongoing ImmuneRACE study (first 160 participants) plus 1,254 subjects from 6 global collaborators. The prospective study material was composed of cDNA or gDNA derived from T cells, B-cell-depleted T cells, or PBMCs. HLA class I and class II types, where available, came from metadata supplied by the sample provider rather than from assay-based typing.

The investigation overall reported the following: The quantity of clinical and demographic metadata differed by source and by participant and was supplied without curation.

Enrolling through a virtual design, the prospective study's participants ranged in age from roughly 18 to 95 years and lived across approximately 25 United States geographic areas. To assign participants to cohorts, the prospective study relied on clinical history that participants themselves reported in a screening survey and a study questionnaire. Recovered participants in ImmuneRACE Cohort 3 were defined as having two consecutive negative NP/OP PCR tests, clearance from a healthcare professional, or resolution of symptoms. In the prospective study, whole blood, serum and a nasopharyngeal or oropharyngeal swab were collected from each participant by mobile phlebotomists. Additional blood draws and questionnaires over an approximately 2-month period could optionally be provided by prospective study participants. Blood samples from the prospective study were shipped frozen or at room temperature prior to DNA extraction.

Sequences were obtained from PBMCs or T cells enriched from blood (not recorded which). Recombination joined TRBV2 with TRBJ1-1; the junction holds 9 bases that match TRBD1. The receptor's source is a young woman who had recovered from COVID-19. CDR3 loop: CASRGTGRGPYTEAFF. The DNA sequence is as follows: TGTGCCAGCAGGGGGACAGGGAGGGGCCCGTACACTGAAGCTTTCTTT.